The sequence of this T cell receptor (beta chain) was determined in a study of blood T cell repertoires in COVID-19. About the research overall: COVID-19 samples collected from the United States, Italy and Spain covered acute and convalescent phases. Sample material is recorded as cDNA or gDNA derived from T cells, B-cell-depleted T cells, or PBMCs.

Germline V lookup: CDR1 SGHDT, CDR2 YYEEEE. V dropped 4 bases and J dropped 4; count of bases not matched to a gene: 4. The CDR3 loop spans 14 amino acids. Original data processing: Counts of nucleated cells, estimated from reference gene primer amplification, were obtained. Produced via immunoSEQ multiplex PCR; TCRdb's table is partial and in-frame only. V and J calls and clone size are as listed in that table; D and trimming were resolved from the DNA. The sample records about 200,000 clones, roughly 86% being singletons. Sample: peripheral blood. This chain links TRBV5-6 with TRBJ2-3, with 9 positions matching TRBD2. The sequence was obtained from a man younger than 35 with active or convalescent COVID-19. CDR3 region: CASSIGTSPDTQYF. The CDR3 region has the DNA TGTGCCAGCAGCATTGGGACTAGCCCAGATACGCAGTATTTT. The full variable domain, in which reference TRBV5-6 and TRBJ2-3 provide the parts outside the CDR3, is DAGVTQSPTHLIKTRGQQVTLRCSPKSGHDTVSWYQQALGQGPQFIFQYYEEEERQRGNFPDRFSGHQFPNYSSELNVNALLLGDSALYLCASSIGTSPDTQYFGPGTRLTVL.